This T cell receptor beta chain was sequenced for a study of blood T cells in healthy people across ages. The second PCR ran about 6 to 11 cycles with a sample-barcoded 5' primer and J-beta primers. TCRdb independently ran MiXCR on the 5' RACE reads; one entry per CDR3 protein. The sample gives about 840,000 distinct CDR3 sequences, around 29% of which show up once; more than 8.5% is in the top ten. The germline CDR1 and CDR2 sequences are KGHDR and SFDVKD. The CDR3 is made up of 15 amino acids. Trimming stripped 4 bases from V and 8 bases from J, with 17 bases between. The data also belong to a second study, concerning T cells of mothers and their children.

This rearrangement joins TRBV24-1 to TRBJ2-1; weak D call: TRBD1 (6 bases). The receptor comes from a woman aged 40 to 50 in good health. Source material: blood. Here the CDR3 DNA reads TGTGCCACCAGTGAAATTGTACAGGGAAGGGATGAGCAGTTCTTC. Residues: CATSEIVQGRDEQFF.